A selection of T cell receptor beta chains follows, all from one sample in a study of CD8 T cells in Susac syndrome. A single record per CDR3 protein comes from TCRdb applying MiXCR to the immunoSEQ multiplex PCR reads. This sample has about 85,000 distinct CDR3 sequences, with 85% to 95% found just once. Sequenced sample: CD8+ T cells from PBMCs. These TCRs come from a human donor with Susac syndrome. CDR3s include the opening cysteine and the closing phenylalanine or tryptophan. D genes are given only for firm matches. The size field is filled for only some rows; it gives once, few, many or a size class.

d_call: -; v_call: TRBV28; clone_size: -; j_call: TRBJ2-7; cdr3_nt: TGTGCCAGCAGGGACGGAACTCACTACGAGCAGTACTTC; cdr3_aa: CASRDGTHYEQYF
d_call: -; v_call: TRBV27; clone_size: -; j_call: TRBJ2-7; cdr3_nt: TGTGCCAGCAGTCCCGTCGGAGGGATAGGCTACGAGCAGTACTTC; cdr3_aa: CASSPVGGIGYEQYF
d_call: -; v_call: TRBV20-1; clone_size: -; j_call: TRBJ1-5; cdr3_nt: TGCAGTGCTAGAGTGCAGTATAGCAATCAGCCCCAGCATTTT; cdr3_aa: CSARVQYSNQPQHF
d_call: TRBD1; v_call: TRBV30; clone_size: -; j_call: TRBJ2-1; cdr3_nt: TGTGCCTGGGCCACAGGGGTGGAGCAGTTCTTC; cdr3_aa: CAWATGVEQFF
d_call: TRBD2; v_call: TRBV12-3/TRBV12-4; clone_size: -; j_call: TRBJ2-7; cdr3_nt: TGTGCCAGCAGTTTCGGCCTAGCGGGGTCCTACGAGCAGTACTTC; cdr3_aa: CASSFGLAGSYEQYF
d_call: TRBD1; v_call: TRBV12-3/TRBV12-4; clone_size: -; j_call: TRBJ2-1; cdr3_nt: TGTGCCAGCAGTTTAGGTACAGGGGCCTACAATGAGCAGTTCTTC; cdr3_aa: CASSLGTGAYNEQFF
d_call: TRBD1; v_call: TRBV27; clone_size: -; j_call: TRBJ2-1; cdr3_nt: TGTGCCAGCAGTCCCGGGGACAGCCCTTACAATGAGCAGTTCTTC; cdr3_aa: CASSPGDSPYNEQFF
d_call: -; v_call: TRBV29-1; clone_size: -; j_call: TRBJ1-1; cdr3_nt: TGCAGCGTTTACAAGGGAGGGGCGCAGGGGAACACTGAAGCTTTCTTT; cdr3_aa: CSVYKGGAQGNTEAFF
d_call: TRBD2; v_call: TRBV30; clone_size: -; j_call: TRBJ2-1; cdr3_nt: TGTGCCTGGGGACTAGCGGGAGGACACAATGAGCAGTTCTTC; cdr3_aa: CAWGLAGGHNEQFF
d_call: -; v_call: TRBV18; clone_size: few; j_call: TRBJ2-3; cdr3_nt: TGTGCCAGCTCACACTCTAGCACAGATACGCAGTATTTT; cdr3_aa: CASSHSSTDTQYF
d_call: -; v_call: TRBV12-3/TRBV12-4; clone_size: -; j_call: TRBJ2-3; cdr3_nt: TGTGCCAGCAGTTTGGTTCAAGATACGCAGTATTTT; cdr3_aa: CASSLVQDTQYF
d_call: TRBD1; v_call: TRBV4-1; clone_size: few; j_call: TRBJ1-5; cdr3_nt: TGCGCCAGCAGCGGTCGGGGACAGAACCAGCCCCAGCATTTT; cdr3_aa: CASSGRGQNQPQHF
d_call: TRBD2; v_call: TRBV13; clone_size: -; j_call: TRBJ2-1; cdr3_nt: TGTGCCAGCAGCGAAACCGGGACTAACAATGAGCAGTTCTTC; cdr3_aa: CASSETGTNNEQFF
d_call: -; v_call: TRBV6-4; clone_size: -; j_call: TRBJ2-1; cdr3_nt: TGTGCCAGCATCGTCGGCGAGAGCTCCTACAATGAGCAGTTCTTC; cdr3_aa: CASIVGESSYNEQFF
d_call: TRBD2; v_call: TRBV20-1; clone_size: -; j_call: TRBJ2-1; cdr3_nt: TGCAGTGCTAGAGATTTATTCACTAGCGACGACAATGAGCAGTTCTTC; cdr3_aa: CSARDLFTSDDNEQFF
d_call: TRBD1; v_call: TRBV20-1; clone_size: once; j_call: TRBJ1-5; cdr3_nt: TGCAGTGCCCCGGACAGGGGGGTAGGTCAGCCCCAGCATTTT; cdr3_aa: CSAPDRGVGQPQHF
d_call: -; v_call: TRBV7-3; clone_size: -; j_call: TRBJ2-1; cdr3_nt: TGTGCCAGCAGCCCCACCCCTCTCAATGAGCAGTTCTTC; cdr3_aa: CASSPTPLNEQFF
d_call: -; v_call: TRBV25-1; clone_size: -; j_call: TRBJ2-7; cdr3_nt: TGTGCCAGCTCGTGGGGCAGCTCCTACGAGCAGTACTTC; cdr3_aa: CASSWGSSYEQYF
d_call: -; v_call: TRBV29-1; clone_size: -; j_call: TRBJ1-1; cdr3_nt: TGCAGCGTTGAGGTGGGGGGCACTGAAGCTTTCTTT; cdr3_aa: CSVEVGGTEAFF
d_call: -; v_call: TRBV7-6; clone_size: -; j_call: TRBJ2-7; cdr3_nt: TGTGCCAGCAGCTCCTCGCCGTCGGCGGGAGAGCAGTACTTC; cdr3_aa: CASSSSPSAGEQYF
d_call: -; v_call: TRBV19; clone_size: -; j_call: TRBJ1-2; cdr3_nt: TGTGCCAGTAGTATAGGACAGGCGGATGGCTACACCTTC; cdr3_aa: CASSIGQADGYTF
d_call: -; v_call: TRBV5-6; clone_size: -; j_call: TRBJ1-4; cdr3_nt: TGTGCCAGCAGCTTCGGACCGACCTACGAAAAACTGTTTTTT; cdr3_aa: CASSFGPTYEKLFF
d_call: TRBD1; v_call: TRBV20-1; clone_size: once; j_call: TRBJ2-1; cdr3_nt: TGCAGTGCTAGAGATGTCGGACAGGGGGCTTTGTACAATGAGCAGTTCTTC; cdr3_aa: CSARDVGQGALYNEQFF
d_call: -; v_call: TRBV30; clone_size: -; j_call: TRBJ1-1; cdr3_nt: TGTGCCTGGAGTGTACCCGCGGGCAGGGTTGACACTGAAGCTTTCTTT; cdr3_aa: CAWSVPAGRVDTEAFF
d_call: TRBD1; v_call: TRBV24-1; clone_size: once; j_call: TRBJ2-2; cdr3_nt: TGTGCCACCAGAGGCGACAGGGAAGGGCCCGGGGAGCTGTTTTTT; cdr3_aa: CATRGDREGPGELFF
d_call: -; v_call: TRBV12-3/TRBV12-4; clone_size: -; j_call: TRBJ1-5; cdr3_nt: TGTGCCAGCAGTTTTTCGGTCGGGAGTCAGCCCCAGCATTTT; cdr3_aa: CASSFSVGSQPQHF
d_call: -; v_call: TRBV29-1; clone_size: -; j_call: TRBJ2-1; cdr3_nt: TGCAGCGGGGGTTTCTACAATGAGCAGTTCTTC; cdr3_aa: CSGGFYNEQFF
d_call: -; v_call: TRBV20-1; clone_size: -; j_call: TRBJ2-2; cdr3_nt: TGCAGTTCCAGGGGGGGAGACGGCGGGGAGCTGTTTTTT; cdr3_aa: CSSRGGDGGELFF
d_call: TRBD1; v_call: TRBV7-9; clone_size: -; j_call: TRBJ1-1; cdr3_nt: TGTGCCAGCAGCCCCGGACAGGCGTATGAAGCTTTCTTT; cdr3_aa: CASSPGQAYEAFF
d_call: -; v_call: TRBV20-1; clone_size: once; j_call: TRBJ1-2; cdr3_nt: TGCAGTGCTAGAGATACGGGGCGGTATGGCTACACCTTC; cdr3_aa: CSARDTGRYGYTF